The source of this TCR beta chain is a study of T cell responses to AZD1222 COVID-19 vaccine. CDR1 and CDR2 (germline): GTSNPN, SVGIG (reference sequence). The CDR3 extends over 13 amino acids. V lost 8 bases and J 1 base, leaving 14 bases between the germline ends. Using immunoSEQ multiplex PCR, the repertoire was profiled, and TCRdb retains in-frame clones only, with some absent. The sample includes about 120,000 clones, around 90% of them seen just once. The source was peripheral blood, collected on day 0 of AZD1222 vaccination. The J gene is TRBJ1-1, the V gene TRBV30; D possibly corresponds to TRBD1 (5 bases). This clonotype was sampled from an adult in good health. In DNA form, the CDR3 reads TGTGCCGCCAGGATCGGGGCGAACACTGAAGCTTTCTTT. This encodes CAARIGANTEAFF.